This paragraph covers one TCR beta chain sequence. Original processing methods: Reference gene primers were amplified, and this amplification served to estimate nucleated cell counts. Only in-frame clones appear in the TCRdb table, and some are missing; sequencing was by immunoSEQ multiplex PCR. The DNA gave D and trimming, while V, J and clone size come from that table. The table shows about 170,000 clones, with 84% occurring only once. The sample comes from a study of blood T cell repertoires in COVID-19. Study summary: The United States, Italy and Spain supplied acute and convalescent COVID-19 samples.

This CDR3 is 14 amino acids long. The germline gives CDR1 LNHDA, CDR2 SQIVND (reference sequence). Trimming took 5 bases from V and 8 from J, leaving 15 bases between them. The clonotype originates from a man in his fifties or sixties who had recovered from COVID-19. Specimen: PBMCs or T cells enriched from blood (not recorded which). This rearrangement joins TRBV19 to TRBJ1-4; D may be TRBD1 (5 bases). The CDR3 DNA sequence: TGTGCCAGTAGTCCTTCCATTAAGGGGGAAAAACTGTTTTTT. Amino acids: CASSPSIKGEKLFF.